Below, 2 T cell receptor beta chains from the same sample are listed, as sequenced in a study of shared clonotypes between healthy human individuals. The method was immunoSEQ multiplex PCR; TCRdb's version includes in-frame clones alone and lacks a portion of them. There are around 510,000 clones in the sample; roughly four fifths occur only once, and around 11% lies in the top ten. The sample taken for sequencing was PBMCs. The source of these receptors is a middle-aged woman in good health. Some clones in this sample may be carry-over from other donors' samples.

CDR3 sequence: CASKRAGRQPQHF. CDR3 coding DNA: TGTGCCAGTAAGAGAGCAGGGAGGCAGCCCCAGCATTTT. The chain carries TRBV19 and TRBJ1-5, with TRBD1 as a possible D gene (5 bases). CDR1 and CDR2 (germline): LNHDA, SQIVND (reference sequence). V lost 7 bases and J 7 bases, leaving 14 bases between the germline ends. CDR3 length: 13 residues.

V and J are TRBV2 and TRBJ2-3; D is unclear. Trimming shortened V by 4 bases and J by 0 bases, and 11 bases separated the two germline ends. This CDR3 has 15 residues. Looked up from germline, CDR1 is SNHLY and CDR2 is FYNNEI. This CDR3 reads CASSARIGSTDTQYF. The CDR3 DNA is TGTGCCAGCAGTGCCCGCATTGGTAGCACAGATACGCAGTATTTT.